Listed below are T cell receptor beta chains from one sample, sequenced in a study of cytomegalovirus exposure and HLA in healthy donors. TCRdb's copy holds only in-frame clones and misses some; the assay was immunoSEQ multiplex PCR. In the table there are nearly 200,000 clones, 82% of which are singletons. The sequenced sample consisted of PBMCs. The receptor source for this set is a woman in her 50s in good health and CMV-seropositive. The CDR3 runs from the conserved cysteine through the conserved F or W. A D gene is named only where the DNA matches it firmly. Some rows have no size entry. The others give once, few or many, or a class for an expanded clone.

d_call clone_size cdr3_length j_call v_call cdr3_aa cdr3_nt
TRBD1 . 16 TRBJ2-2 TRBV6-5 CASSSRTGANTGELFF TGTGCCAGCAGTTCCCGGACAGGGGCGAACACCGGGGAGCTGTTTTTT
TRBD2 . 15 TRBJ2-2 TRBV27 CASSYGLAGGAELFF TGTGCCAGCAGTTACGGACTAGCGGGAGGGGCGGAGCTGTTTTTT
TRBD1 . 15 TRBJ1-1 TRBV18 CASSPPGQGKMTAFF TGTGCCAGCTCACCACCGGGACAGGGGAAGATGACGGCTTTCTTT
TRBD1 once 16 TRBJ1-5 TRBV28 CASKTPGGRSNQPQHF TGTGCCAGCAAAACCCCAGGGGGCAGAAGCAATCAGCCCCAGCATTTT
. once 15 TRBJ1-5 TRBV5-8 CASSHGQGGNQPQHF TGTGCCAGCAGCCATGGTCAGGGCGGCAATCAGCCCCAGCATTTT
. . 14 TRBJ2-5 TRBV28 CASSLLEGVETQYF TGTGCCAGCAGTTTGTTAGAAGGAGTAGAGACCCAGTACTTC
. . 16 TRBJ2-2 TRBV9 CASSPPRTGDAGELFF TGTGCCAGCAGCCCCCCCCGGACGGGGGATGCCGGGGAGCTGTTTTTT
TRBD1 . 14 TRBJ1-1 TRBV7-2 CASSFDRGDTEAFF TGTGCCAGCAGCTTCGACAGGGGGGACACTGAAGCTTTCTTT
. . 14 TRBJ1-3 TRBV7-8 CASSLGAGRNTIYF TGTGCCAGCAGCCTAGGGGCGGGCAGAAACACCATATATTTT
. . 14 TRBJ1-5 TRBV30 CAWAGVYSNQPQHF TGTGCCTGGGCGGGGGTCTATAGCAATCAGCCCCAGCATTTT
TRBD1 . 16 TRBJ1-5 TRBV28 CASSRQGQLGNQPQHF TGTGCCAGCAGCCGACAGGGTCAGCTCGGCAATCAGCCCCAGCATTTT